This TCR beta chain was retrieved from a study of CD8 T cells in Susac syndrome. An amount of RNA that ranged from roughly 0.5 to 1 ug was reverse transcribed with random hexamers. Using its own MiXCR run on the immunoSEQ multiplex PCR reads, TCRdb lists one record per CDR3 protein. The sample lists some 150,000 distinct CDR3 sequences, over 95% occurring once. This CDR3 is built from 15 residues. Trimming removed 4 bases from V and 1 base from J; junction bases left unmatched: 5. Germline CDR1 is SGHTA and CDR2 is FQGTGA. The sample consisted of CD8+ T cells from PBMCs. This receptor was identified in a human donor with multiple sclerosis. This chain joins TRBV7-3 and TRBJ2-3, with 7 nucleotides matching TRBD2. The CDR3 protein is CASSSSAGGTDTQYF. The CDR3 bases are TGTGCCAGCAGCTCCTCCGCGGGAGGCACAGATACGCAGTATTTT.